The next 9 T cell receptor beta chains were all read from a single sample in a study of OX40 agonist ivuxolimab in advanced cancers. This table comes from immunoSEQ multiplex PCR, and its TCRdb copy is limited to in-frame clones, with some not included. The table has 55,000 to 75,000 clones, about 86% seen once. The input for sequencing was CD4+ or CD8+ T cells sorted from blood, taken in a trial of the OX40 agonist ivuxolimab. The source is an adult with an advanced solid tumor such as melanoma, head and neck, liver or kidney cancer.

This clone was observed a handful of times. This chain joins TRBV28 and TRBJ1-2; tentatively, D is TRBD1 (6 bases). In germline, CDR1 is MDHEN, CDR2 SYDVKM. Trimming cost V 5 bases and J 8 bases, with 12 bases left between them. The CDR3 is 12 amino acids. The CDR3 sequence: CASSTYRDGYTF. In nucleotides, the CDR3 is TGTGCCAGCAGTACCTACAGGGACGGCTACACCTTC.

The rearrangement uses TRBV7-5 and TRBJ1-2; the table's TRBD1 call for D was not verified on the DNA. TRBV7-5 is a pseudogene locus. CDR3 size: 17 residues. CDR3 residues: CARSPKGQGVGNYGYTF. In DNA, the CDR3 is TGTGCCAGAAGCCCCAAGGGACAGGGGGTAGGTAACTATGGCTACACCTTC.

The genes are TRBV2 and TRBJ1-4, with D perhaps matching TRBD1 (5 bases). The germline gives CDR1 SNHLY, CDR2 FYNNEI. This CDR3 region has 13 residues. The ends were cut back, 6 bases at V and 8 bases at J, with 13 bases in the middle. As DNA, the CDR3 is TGTGCCAGCAGGGAGACAGCTGAGGAAAAACTGTTTTTT. Translated: CASRETAEEKLFF.

On this clone: Sequence at one end of the junction differs from germline and may be a read error. The chain joins TRBV5-1 to TRBJ1-2; the D is unclear. The CDR3 loop spans 14 amino acids. The germline V gene has CDR1 SGHRS and CDR2 YFSETQ. CDR3 in amino acids: CASSYPEGSYGYTF. CDR3 nucleotides: TGTGCCAGCAGCTATCCAGAGGGATCCTATGGCTACACCTTC. Variable domain in full (rest from reference TRBV5-1 and TRBJ1-2): KAGVTQTPRYLIKTRGQQVTLSCSPISGHRSVSWYQQTPGQGLQFLFEYFSETQRNKGNFPGRFSGRQFSNSRSEMNVSTLELGDSALYLCASSYPEGSYGYTFGSGTRLTVV.

V gene TRBV4-1 combines with J gene TRBJ2-3; 7 bases agree with TRBD2. CDR3 size: 16 residues. J gave up 1 base and V 4 bases, and 8 bases lay outside the gene matches. Germline values: CDR1 MGHRA, CDR2 YSYEKL. The CDR3 region is CASSLLAGRRTDTQYF. The CDR3 region has the DNA TGCGCCAGCAGCCTGCTAGCCGGGAGGCGCACAGATACGCAGTATTTT.

The rearrangement joins TRBV6-5 to TRBJ1-2, with 9 bases fitting TRBD1. This CDR3 comprises 13 residues. V gave up 5 bases and J gave up 2 bases; unmatched junction bases: 0. Germline V gene data show CDR1 as MNHEY and CDR2 as SVGAGI. CDR3 bases: TGTGCCAGCAGTGGACAGGGGAACTATGGCTACACCTTC. Translated: CASSGQGNYGYTF.

This clone was seen just once. The chain is built from TRBV4-3 and TRBJ2-3; D might be TRBD1 (6 bases). The V end lost 2 bases, the J end lost 4 bases, and 13 bases lay between the germline ends. Per germline, CDR1 LGHNA and CDR2 YSLEER. CDR3 length: 15 residues. The CDR3 DNA sequence: TGCGCCAGCAGCCAAAGTTCAGGGGACGCAGATACGCAGTATTTT. The encoded protein is CASSQSSGDADTQYF.

The chain recombines TRBV5-4 with TRBJ1-2; D is unresolved. CDR1 is SGHNT, CDR2 YYREEE, per germline (reference sequence). CDR3 length: 13 residues. With 5 bases removed from V and 0 bases from J, the gap between germline ends came to 8 bases. CDR3 residues: CASRTDSNYGYTF. CDR3 sequence (DNA): TGTGCCAGCAGAACGGACTCTAACTATGGCTACACCTTC.

This rearrangement joins TRBV5-1 to TRBJ2-2, with TRBD1 identical over 8 bases. There are 15 residues in the CDR3. Germline V CDR1 and CDR2: SGHRS, YFSETQ. The V gene end was trimmed by 4 bases and the J gene end by 0 bases; junction bases not matched to a gene: 2. The CDR3 loop reads CASSQQGANTGELFF. CDR3 DNA sequence: TGCGCCAGCAGCCAACAGGGGGCGAACACCGGGGAGCTGTTTTTT.